Following are 27 T cell receptor beta chains from one sample sequenced in a study of post-analysis software for immune sequencing data. Regarding the study as a whole: Among four to six TRBV segments more frequent in patients than controls were TRBV5-6, TRBV5-1 and TRBV20-1.

Libraries were made from TCR beta cDNA, and they carried unique molecular identifiers. TCRdb re-analysed the PCR reads in MiXCR, keeping a single row per CDR3 protein. Found here are roughly 200,000 distinct CDR3 sequences, roughly 30% of them singletons; the top ten hold less than 4%. Antigen specificity for these receptors is unknown. The sample taken for sequencing was blood. These receptors were collected from a girl between 2 and 17 years old with multiple sclerosis.

The V and J genes are TRBV5-1 and TRBJ2-2; D is perhaps TRBD1 (6 bases). Germline-derived CDR1 and CDR2 are SGHRS and YFSETQ. With 2 bases removed from V and 4 bases from J, the gap between germline ends came to 15 bases. There are 16 residues in the CDR3. The CDR3 nucleotides are TGCGCCAGCAGCTTCCTAAACAGGGTCAGCACCGGGGAGCTGTTTTTT. Translation: CASSFLNRVSTGELFF.

A few counts support this clonotype. V and J are TRBV29-1 and TRBJ2-3; 8 bases line up with TRBD2. V shed 6 bases and J 4 bases; nucleotides not matched to a gene: 3. This CDR3 has 12 residues. Germline values: CDR1 SQVTM, CDR2 ANQGSEA. DNA of the CDR3: TGCAGCGTCGGGGGGGGGTCAGATACGCAGTATTTT. This gives the protein CSVGGGSDTQYF.

This clonotype turned up a few times. CDR3 nucleotides: TGTGCCAGCAGCTTCCAGAGCAATCAGCCCCAGCATTTT. Residues: CASSFQSNQPQHF. The rearrangement joins TRBV12-3 or TRBV12-4 to TRBJ1-5; D gene ambiguous. The CDR3 length is 13 residues. Trimming stripped 6 bases from V and 1 base from J, with 7 bases between.

This clonotype was seen ten or more times. The chain uses TRBV20-1 and TRBJ2-7; TRBD2 matches 7 bases. The CDR3 loop spans 16 amino acids. The V gene end was trimmed by 3 bases and the J gene end by 0 bases; junction bases not matched to a gene: 11. CDR1 is DFQATT and CDR2 is SNEGSKA in the germline V gene (reference sequence). The CDR3 here is CSASSGRLADSYEQYF. The DNA of the CDR3 is TGCAGTGCTAGTAGCGGTCGGCTAGCGGACTCCTACGAGCAGTACTTC.

As to this clonotype: A much larger clone differs by one base, so this may be a read error. The V and J genes are TRBV20-1 and TRBJ2-1; 9 bases are shared with TRBD2. The junction had 7 bases not matched to a gene; V was cut back by 1 base and J by 3 bases. CDR1 is DFQATT, CDR2 SNEGSKA, per germline (reference sequence). The CDR3 extends over 16 amino acids. CDR3 region: CSARAPASGVYNEQFF. CDR3 nucleotide sequence: TGCAGTGCTAGAGCCCCAGCTAGCGGGGTCTACAATGAGCAGTTCTTC.

This clonotype showed up just a few times. The J gene is TRBJ1-2, the V gene TRBV27, with a possible D match to TRBD1 (5 bases). V shed 7 bases and J shed 8 bases, with 20 bases lying between them. The V gene's germline CDR1 is MNHEY and CDR2 SMNVEV (reference sequence). The CDR3 contains 14 residues. CDR3 coding DNA: TGTGCCAGCAAGGATCGACAGCCCCTCGGCGGCTACACCTTC. It yields the protein CASKDRQPLGGYTF.

This clonotype was counted many times. The gene calls are TRBV7-2 and TRBJ2-1; no firm D call. Germline V gene lookup returns CDR1 SGHTA and CDR2 FQGNSA. The length of the CDR3 is 13 residues. V lost 7 bases, J lost 12 bases, and 19 bases lay in between. The DNA of the CDR3 is TGTGCCAGCACCTTCGACTCGGATCGGTTGCAGTTCTTC. Translating it yields CASTFDSDRLQFF.

A note on this clonotype: A read error is possible here, since a much larger clone lies one base away. The chain has TRBV6-2 or TRBV6-3 and TRBJ2-7, with 8 positions matching TRBD2. The CDR3 covers 13 residues. Germline V lookup: CDR1 MNHEY, CDR2 SVGEGT. CDR3 nucleotides: TGTGCCAGCAGTCGAAGCGGGAGATACGAGCGGTACTTC. Encoded protein: CASSRSGRYERYF.

This clonotype was picked up many times. The chain has TRBV24-1 and TRBJ1-2, with D perhaps matching TRBD1 (5 bases). The germline V gene has CDR1 KGHDR and CDR2 SFDVKD. V lost 0 bases and J lost 2, with 6 bases in between. The CDR3 consists of 14 residues. The CDR3 nucleotides read TGTGCCACCAGTGATTTGGACAGAAACTATGGCTACACCTTC. This encodes CATSDLDRNYGYTF.

At least ten counts were recorded for this clonotype. V gene TRBV4-1 combines with J gene TRBJ2-5; 8 nucleotides align to TRBD2. The J call may be mistaken, given a closer DNA end match to TRBJ2-7. The CDR3 totals 17 residues. Germline CDR1 and CDR2: MGHRA and YSYEKL. CDR3 residues: CASSQVMRFSGEGEQYF. The CDR3 nucleotides are TGCGCCAGCAGCCAAGTGATGCGGTTTAGCGGGGAGGGCGAGCAGTACTTC.

The chain employs TRBV29-1 and TRBJ2-7; D possibly corresponds to TRBD1 (6 bases). The V gene lost 4 bases and the J gene lost 3 bases, with 10 bases spanning the gap. The CDR3 is made up of 12 amino acids. Germline V CDR1 and CDR2: SQVTM, ANQGSEA. The CDR3 spells CSVAGEGYEQYF. DNA for the CDR3: TGCAGCGTTGCAGGGGAAGGCTACGAGCAGTACTTC.

CDR3 in DNA: TGTGCCAGCAGACCAACCGGGACTAGCGGGAGATTCGTGTACAATGAGCAGTTCTTC. Its protein is CASRPTGTSGRFVYNEQFF. The genes are TRBV14 and TRBJ2-1, with 14 bases lining up with TRBD2. Germline CDR1 and CDR2: SGHDN and FVKESK. The V and J ends lost 6 bases and 4 bases, in that order; junction bases with no gene match: 14. The CDR3 is 19 amino acids.

Notes on this clonotype: A read error is possible here, since a much larger clone lies one base away. The rearrangement joins TRBV5-1 to TRBJ2-1; D not resolved. Trimming stripped 9 bases from V and 8 bases from J, with 12 bases between. CDR3 length: 11 amino acids. Germline values: CDR1 SGHRS, CDR2 YFSETQ. The CDR3 protein is CANTQNDEQFF. CDR3 in DNA: TGCGCCAACACCCAAAACGATGAGCAGTTCTTC.

This clonotype has just one count. This may come from a read error, since a much larger clone is one base off. This chain uses TRBV20-1 with TRBJ2-1; D may be TRBD2 (6 bases). The DNA matches TRBJ2-7 better at its end, which makes the J call doubtful. CDR3 length: 17 amino acids. The germline CDR1 and CDR2 sequences are DFQATT and SNEGSKA (reference sequence). As DNA, the CDR3 is TGCAGTGCTAGAGATGATAACCGGGGGATCCACTACAATGAGCAGTACTTC. It specifies CSARDDNRGIHYNEQYF.

This clonotype has only a few counts. The genes are TRBV6-2 or TRBV6-3 and TRBJ2-1, with 11 bases fitting TRBD2. The V and J ends lost 0 bases and 7 bases, in that order; junction bases with no gene match: 8. The germline gives CDR1 MNHEY, CDR2 SVGEGT. The CDR3 is made up of 17 amino acids. CDR3: CASSYSLAGGGRNEQFF. The DNA of the CDR3 is TGTGCCAGCAGTTACTCCTTAGCGGGAGGGGGTAGGAATGAGCAGTTCTTC.

On this clonotype: A much larger clone is a single base away; this may be a read error. The rearrangement uses TRBV4-2 and TRBJ1-6; D is unresolved. CDR3 length equals 15 residues. The germline gives CDR1 LGHNA, CDR2 YNFKEQ. CDR3 DNA sequence: TGTGCCAGCAGCCAAGATCCCGGGTCAAGTTCACCCCCCCACTTT. Protein product: CASSQDPGSSSPPHF.

The V call is TRBV10-3, the J call TRBJ1-2, with 9 bases fitting TRBD1. With 10 bases clipped from V and 4 bases from J, the junction kept 13 bases outside the gene matches. Germline assignment: CDR1 ENHRY and CDR2 SYGVKD. The CDR3 runs 15 residues. The CDR3 DNA follows: TGTGCCAGCAGACAAGGACCGGGACAGGGCTATGGCTACACCTTC. Protein: CASRQGPGQGYGYTF.

The gene calls are TRBV6-6 and TRBJ1-2; TRBD1 matches 9 bases. Per the germline V gene, CDR1 is MNHNY and CDR2 is SVGAGI (reference sequence). CDR3 length: 14 residues. V shed 7 bases, J shed 8 bases, and the junction held 11 bases outside the gene matches. Here the CDR3 DNA reads TGTGCCAGCACCAAACGGGGGGACAGGGACGGCTACACCTTC. This encodes CASTKRGDRDGYTF.

Many counts were recorded for this clonotype. The chain is built from TRBV12-3 or TRBV12-4 and TRBJ1-5; a possible D gene is TRBD1 (5 bases). V lost 7 bases and J 5 bases, leaving 15 bases between the germline ends. This CDR3 has 14 residues. CDR3 protein: CASTQSGQDQPQHF. The CDR3 bases are TGTGCCAGCACCCAGTCGGGGCAGGATCAGCCCCAGCATTTT.

This clonotype showed up many times. CDR3 nucleotides: TGTGCCAGCAGCTTAGTTTTGGATTCACCCCTCCACTTT. Amino acid sequence: CASSLVLDSPLHF. The V and J genes are TRBV7-2 and TRBJ1-6; D is unclear. This CDR3 region has 13 residues. The V gene's germline CDR1 is SGHTA and CDR2 FQGNSA. V dropped 1 base and J dropped 8 bases, with 6 bases sitting between them.

The chain uses TRBV14 and TRBJ1-2, with a weak D call TRBD1 (5 bases). The CDR3 totals 14 residues. V gave up 2 bases and J gave up 8 bases, with 15 bases separating them. Germline CDR1 SGHDN, CDR2 FVKESK. The CDR3 region has the DNA TGTGCCAGCAGCCAACTTGACAGACCTGGAGGCTACACCTTC. Protein product: CASSQLDRPGGYTF.

This sequence joins TRBV5-1 and TRBJ2-7; D might be TRBD1 (6 bases). The CDR3 runs to 16 residues. With 4 bases removed from V and 4 bases from J, the gap between germline ends came to 21 bases. Per germline, CDR1 SGHRS and CDR2 YFSETQ. The CDR3 sequence is CASSGQQGFLTYEQYF. DNA for the CDR3: TGCGCCAGCAGCGGGCAACAGGGATTTCTGACGTACGAGCAGTACTTC. Variable domain in full (rest from reference TRBV5-1 and TRBJ2-7): KAGVTQTPRYLIKTRGQQVTLSCSPISGHRSVSWYQQTPGQGLQFLFEYFSETQRNKGNFPGRFSGRQFSNSRSEMNVSTLELGDSALYLCASSGQQGFLTYEQYFGPGTRLTVT.

The sample holds many counts of this clonotype. The chain joins TRBV20-1 to TRBJ2-7; D is perhaps TRBD1 (6 bases). CDR3 length equals 13 residues. The ends were cut back, 6 bases at V and 6 bases at J, with 18 bases in the middle. Germline CDR1 and CDR2: DFQATT and SNEGSKA (reference sequence). The CDR3 reads CSAEPGHLVEQYF. The CDR3, as DNA: TGCAGTGCCGAGCCGGGACATTTAGTCGAGCAGTACTTC.

Ten or more counts support this clonotype. The chain recombines TRBV5-1 with TRBJ2-7; 10 nucleotides agree with TRBD2. In germline, CDR1 is SGHRS, CDR2 YFSETQ. J lost 4 bases, V lost 0 bases, and 10 bases had no gene match. The CDR3 is 17 residues long. Here the CDR3 DNA reads TGCGCCAGCAGCTTGGCCAGGGGTAGCGGGAGGTCTTACGAGCAGTACTTC. This codes for CASSLARGSGRSYEQYF.

At least ten counts were recorded for this clonotype. This rearrangement joins TRBV20-1 to TRBJ2-7; D unclear. This CDR3 has 11 residues. V dropped 5 bases and J dropped 2 bases, with 7 bases sitting between them. Germline V CDR1 and CDR2: DFQATT, SNEGSKA (reference sequence). CDR3 sequence (DNA): TGCAGTGCTCACCGCGCCTACGAGCAGTACTTC. This encodes CSAHRAYEQYF.

There are a few counts of this clonotype. At one end the junction does not follow the germline gene, possibly because of a read error. V usage is TRBV29-1 and J usage is TRBJ2-1, with no clear D. The germline CDR1 and CDR2 sequences are SQVTM and ANQGSEA. The CDR3 consists of 13 residues. CDR3 bases: TGCAGCGGGAGAGGTTTGCCCTACTATGAACAGTTCTTC. Translating it yields CSGRGLPYYEQFF.

In this sample, this clonotype turned up many times. As DNA, the CDR3 is TGTGCCAGCAGCTCAGCAGGGCTGAATACGCAGTATTTT. Encoded protein: CASSSAGLNTQYF. The chain couples TRBV7-9 to TRBJ2-3; D is possibly TRBD1 (5 bases). Per germline, CDR1 SEHNR and CDR2 FQNEAQ (reference sequence). The ends were cut back, 4 bases at V and 7 bases at J, with 12 bases in the middle. CDR3 length: 13 residues.